What follows are 15 T cell receptor beta chains derived from one specimen sequenced in a study of technical replicates of blood from several donors. Profiling relied on immunoSEQ multiplex PCR, and the TCRdb table lists in-frame clones only, not all of them. The data show tens of thousands of clones, with around 94% seen just once and roughly 0.37% held by the top ten. Sequenced sample: T cells isolated from PBMCs. These receptors all stem from a human donor in good health.

This rearrangement joins TRBV29-1 to TRBJ2-7; TRBD2 matches 8 bases. Trimming at V came to 7 bases and at J to 3 bases, leaving 8 bases not matched to a gene. Germline-derived CDR1 and CDR2 are SQVTM and ANQGSEA. CDR3 length: 13 residues. The CDR3 region is CSAAGTRNYEQYF. DNA for the CDR3: TGCAGCGCCGCCGGGACTAGGAACTACGAGCAGTACTTC.

J is TRBJ1-2 and V is TRBV2, with TRBD1 matching 9 bases. The CDR3 runs 14 residues. V gave up 6 bases and J gave up 3 bases; unmatched junction bases: 5. CDR1 and CDR2 from the germline V gene are SNHLY and FYNNEI. The CDR3 loop is CASRRTGGDYGYTF. The CDR3 region has the DNA TGTGCCAGCAGGCGAACAGGGGGCGACTATGGCTACACCTTC.

The chain recombines TRBV9 with TRBJ1-4; D is undetermined. Trimming removed 0 bases from V and 7 bases from J, with 13 bases in between. CDR1 and CDR2 (germline): SGDLS, YYNGEE. There are 15 residues in the CDR3. Here the CDR3 DNA reads TGTGCCAGCAGCGTAGGCGCCACCGGAGGTGAAAAACTGTTTTTT. Protein sequence: CASSVGATGGEKLFF.

The V and J genes are TRBV15 and TRBJ2-7; D is perhaps TRBD1 (5 bases). Germline V gene data show CDR1 as LNHNV and CDR2 as YYDKDF (reference sequence). This CDR3 comprises 16 residues. V lost 0 bases and J lost 8, with 20 bases in between. This chain's CDR3 is CATSRDRGTLDIKQYF. DNA of the CDR3: TGTGCCACCAGCAGAGATAGGGGCACCCTTGACATAAAGCAGTACTTC.

The rearrangement uses TRBV6-1 and TRBJ2-1, with 8 bases fitting TRBD2. V gave up 4 bases and J gave up 5 bases; unmatched junction bases: 10. The CDR3 has 16 residues. Germline values: CDR1 MNHNS, CDR2 SASEGT. The CDR3 region has the DNA TGTGCCAGCAGTGCTCAAGCGGGAGCTCCGCACAATGAGCAGTTCTTC. Translated, it gives CASSAQAGAPHNEQFF.

The chain couples TRBV7-9 to TRBJ2-5; 13 bases map to TRBD2. This CDR3 is 17 amino acids long. Germline V gene sequence: CDR1 SEHNR, CDR2 FQNEAQ (reference sequence). With V trimmed by 0 bases and J by 2 bases, 3 bases remained unmatched. DNA for the CDR3: TGTGCCAGCAGCTTAGCGACGGGACTAGCGGGGCAAGAGACCCAGTACTTC. Its protein product is CASSLATGLAGQETQYF.

J is TRBJ1-2 and V is TRBV4-2; the D gene is possibly TRBD1 (6 bases). Looked up from germline, CDR1 is LGHNA and CDR2 is YNFKEQ. Between the trimmed V and J ends, which lost 5 bases and 7 bases, there was a span of 17 bases. The CDR3 spans 14 residues. The CDR3 coding sequence is TGTGCCAGCAGCGCCCCAGGGGCGGACTCTGGCTACACCTTC. This gives the protein CASSAPGADSGYTF.

The V call is TRBV19, the J call TRBJ2-3; 9 bases map to TRBD2. Germline values: CDR1 LNHDA, CDR2 SQIVND (reference sequence). The CDR3 contains 17 residues. With V trimmed by 4 bases and J by 4 bases, 12 bases remained unmatched. The CDR3 protein is CASSTRFLAGLADTQYF. The CDR3, as DNA: TGTGCCAGTAGTACGCGGTTCCTAGCGGGGCTGGCAGATACGCAGTATTTT.

The CDR3 here is CAISVGSFTDTQYF. CDR3 coding DNA: TGTGCCATCAGTGTGGGGAGTTTCACAGATACGCAGTATTTT. The chain links TRBV10-3 to TRBJ2-3, with D perhaps TRBD2 (5 bases). Germline V lookup: CDR1 ENHRY, CDR2 SYGVKD. The V end lost 4 bases, the J end lost 2 bases, and 10 bases lay between the germline ends. The CDR3 contains 14 residues.

The rearrangement links TRBV5-6 to TRBJ2-7; 7 nucleotides align to TRBD1. The germline V gene has CDR1 SGHDT and CDR2 YYEEEE. Trimming at V came to 1 base and at J to 6 bases, leaving 10 bases not matched to a gene. CDR3 length equals 15 residues. The CDR3 loop reads CASSLLDRDGVEQYF. CDR3 nucleotide sequence: TGTGCCAGCAGCTTGTTAGACAGGGATGGTGTCGAGCAGTACTTC.

The chain joins TRBV30 to TRBJ2-1, with 8 positions matching TRBD1. Unmatched junction bases numbered 1, after V lost 1 base and J lost 8 bases. CDR3 length: 12 amino acids. The germline CDR1 and CDR2 sequences are GTSNPN and SVGIG (reference sequence). The CDR3 DNA reads TGTGCCTGGAGTGCAGGGGGCCATGAGCAGTTCTTC. Translated, it gives CAWSAGGHEQFF.

In its sample, this clone was seen once. This chain links TRBV10-3 with TRBJ1-5; unclear D gene. Germline lookup yields CDR1 ENHRY and CDR2 SYGVKD. The CDR3 consists of 12 residues. Trimming took 6 bases from V and 5 from J, leaving 8 bases between them. CDR3 amino acids: CAISGFDQPQHF. The DNA of the CDR3 is TGTGCCATCAGCGGTTTCGATCAGCCCCAGCATTTT.

V and J are TRBV6-1 and TRBJ2-5, with 12 bases lining up with TRBD2. After removal of 9 bases from V and 5 bases from J, the junction contained 10 bases not matched to a gene. Germline lookup yields CDR1 MNHNS and CDR2 SASEGT. The CDR3 sequence is 15 residues long. This CDR3 reads CASSLAGGPIETQYF. The CDR3 DNA reads TGTGCCAGTAGTCTAGCGGGAGGGCCAATTGAGACCCAGTACTTC.

The chain employs TRBV29-1 and TRBJ2-1; 16 bases align to TRBD2. Germline trimming cut 4 bases from V and 10 bases from J; bases unmatched to any gene: 7. Germline loops: CDR1 SQVTM, CDR2 ANQGSEA. The CDR3 has 15 residues. CDR3: CSVGGTSGRAMEQFF. DNA for the CDR3: TGCAGCGTTGGAGGGACTAGCGGGAGGGCCATGGAGCAGTTCTTC.

This chain uses TRBV9 with TRBJ2-1; the D gene is possibly TRBD2 (5 bases). CDR1 SGDLS and CDR2 YYNGEE come from the germline V gene. The CDR3 spans 15 residues. The ends were cut back, 0 bases at V and 0 bases at J, with 7 bases in the middle. The CDR3 sequence: CASSVVGSSYNEQFF. The DNA for the CDR3 is TGTGCCAGCAGCGTAGTTGGGAGCTCCTACAATGAGCAGTTCTTC.